Listed here are 24 T cell receptor beta chains from one sample, sequenced in a study of blood T cells in healthy people across ages. PCR was performed a second time for about 7 to 12 cycles using a sample-barcoded 5' primer and a J-beta primer mix. Via MiXCR, TCRdb re-called the 5' RACE reads, giving one row per CDR3 protein. The sample has hundreds of thousands of distinct CDR3 sequences, roughly 48% seen once. Sequencing was carried out using blood. The receptors come from a man at least 80 years old in good health.

The sample holds one count of this clonotype. Mismatch with germline at one junction end may stem from a read error. The chain employs TRBV9 and TRBJ2-3; D remains ambiguous. This CDR3 is built from 14 residues. Per germline, CDR1 SGDLS and CDR2 YYNGEE. For the CDR3, the DNA is TGCGCCAGCAGCGTAGCTGACCAGACAGATACGCAGTATTTT. This encodes CASSVADQTDTQYF.

This chain uses TRBV6-1 with TRBJ2-1; D unclear. The CDR3 is 15 residues long. Trimming stripped 5 bases from V and 0 bases from J, with 11 bases between. CDR1 MNHNS and CDR2 SASEGT come from the germline V gene. CDR3 sequence: CASSPGRNSYNEQFF. CDR3 sequence (DNA): TGTGCCAGCAGTCCCGGACGTAACTCCTACAATGAGCAGTTCTTC.

The rearrangement uses TRBV7-9 and TRBJ1-1, with D perhaps TRBD1 (6 bases). Germline V CDR1 and CDR2: SEHNR, FQNEAQ (reference sequence). The V and J ends lost 5 bases and 6 bases respectively, with 19 bases between them. CDR3 length: 15 residues. CDR3 coding DNA: TGTGCCAGCAGCGCCCTCGAAGGGGGGGTAGCTGAAGCTTTCTTT. This encodes CASSALEGGVAEAFF.

This clonotype has a handful of counts. Here the CDR3 DNA reads TGTGCCAGCAGCCGAGGACCTTTACATTCCGACACCGGGGAGCTGTTTTTT. This gives the protein CASSRGPLHSDTGELFF. The chain recombines TRBV4-2 with TRBJ2-2; D gene ambiguous. Germline V lookup: CDR1 LGHNA, CDR2 YNFKEQ. CDR3 length: 17 amino acids. The V gene lost 4 bases and the J gene lost 3 bases, with 18 bases spanning the gap.

The chain couples TRBV7-2 to TRBJ2-1; 9 bases align to TRBD2. The CDR3 covers 12 residues. V dropped 5 bases and J dropped 15; count of bases not matched to a gene: 8. Germline CDR1 and CDR2: SGHTA and FQGNSA. The CDR3 here is CASSRTSERWFF. The CDR3 DNA reads as TGTGCCAGCAGCCGGACTAGCGAGCGTTGGTTCTTC. Looking up the rest from reference TRBV7-2 and TRBJ2-1 gives the full variable domain: GAGVSQSPSNKVTEKGKDVELRCDPISGHTALYWYRQSLGQGLEFLIYFQGNSAPDKSGLPSDRFSAERTGGSVSTLTIQRTQQEDSAVYLCASSRTSERWFFGPGTRLTVL.

V usage is TRBV3-1 and J usage is TRBJ2-7, with TRBD2 matching 13 bases. The germline CDR1 and CDR2 sequences are LGHDT and YNNKEL (reference sequence). This CDR3 contains 16 residues. After removal of 4 bases from V and 0 bases from J, the junction contained 3 bases not matched to a gene. Written as DNA, the CDR3 is TGTGCCAGCAGCCCGGGACTAGCGGGAACCTCCTACGAGCAGTACTTC. Translating gives CASSPGLAGTSYEQYF.

This chain uses TRBV24-1 with TRBJ1-2, with no clear D. Trimming left V 7 bases short and J 2 bases short, with 13 bases between. Germline CDR1 KGHDR, CDR2 SFDVKD. This CDR3 is built from 14 residues. In DNA form, the CDR3 reads TGTGCCACCAGGCGGTTCGGGCCGAACTATGGCTACACCTTC. Translating it yields CATRRFGPNYGYTF.

Only a few counts were recorded for this clonotype. This chain links TRBV7-9 with TRBJ2-7; no clear D. V lost 6 bases to trimming and J lost 0 bases, with 12 bases between them. Germline assignment: CDR1 SEHNR and CDR2 FQNEAQ (reference sequence). The CDR3 length is 14 residues. CDR3 bases: TGTGCCAGCAGTTCTAACAGAAGCTCCTACGAGCAGTACTTC. This translates into CASSSNRSSYEQYF.

The V call is TRBV2, the J call TRBJ1-2; no reliable D call. Trimming cost V 4 bases and J 7 bases, with 4 bases left between them. CDR1 and CDR2 from the germline V gene are SNHLY and FYNNEI. The CDR3 is made up of 10 amino acids. The CDR3 sequence is CASSVAGYTF. The CDR3 DNA reads as TGTGCCAGCAGTGTAGCTGGCTACACCTTC.

This clonotype was counted at least ten times. The chain couples TRBV7-8 to TRBJ1-4, with unresolved D. There are 14 residues in the CDR3. Deletions cut 1 base from V and 2 bases from J, with 5 bases between. From germline, CDR1 is SGHVS and CDR2 FQNEAQ. The CDR3 DNA sequence: TGTGCCAGCAGCTTAGGGGTGACTAATGAAAAACTGTTTTTT. Its translation is CASSLGVTNEKLFF.

CDR3 in DNA: TGCAGTGCTAGGCAGGGACAGCGACCCTACGAGCAGTACTTC. It is translated as CSARQGQRPYEQYF. This chain connects TRBV20-1 to TRBJ2-7; 7 positions match TRBD1. The germline V gene has CDR1 DFQATT and CDR2 SNEGSKA (reference sequence). The CDR3 runs to 14 residues. Trimming cost V 3 bases and J 2 bases; bases outside gene matches: 7.

Notes on this clonotype: Relative to the germline gene, one junction end is altered; a read error may explain this. V is TRBV14 and J is TRBJ2-7, with 8 bases matching TRBD2. Germline V gene data show CDR1 as SGHDN and CDR2 as FVKESK. This CDR3 is 15 amino acids long. CDR3 protein: CAGSQSGGRTYEQYF. The CDR3 nucleotides read TGTGCCGGCAGCCAGTCGGGGGGGAGAACCTACGAGCAGTACTTC.

CDR3 coding DNA: TGCGCCACCACACCAGGCGGGTCCAGCTCCTACAATGAGCAGTTCTTC. As protein: CATTPGGSSSYNEQFF. V gene TRBV5-1 combines with J gene TRBJ2-1, with D tentatively TRBD2 (5 bases). The CDR3 runs 16 residues. Trimming left V 9 bases short and J 0 bases short, with 19 bases between. CDR1 SGHRS and CDR2 YFSETQ come from the germline V gene. Full variable domain (outside the CDR3, taken from reference TRBV5-1 and TRBJ2-1): KAGVTQTPRYLIKTRGQQVTLSCSPISGHRSVSWYQQTPGQGLQFLFEYFSETQRNKGNFPGRFSGRQFSNSRSEMNVSTLELGDSALYLCATTPGGSSSYNEQFFGPGTRLTVL.

The chain carries TRBV6-5 and TRBJ2-5; a weak D match, TRBD2 (5 bases). The CDR3 length is 15 residues. The V end was cut by 0 bases, the J end by 5 bases, with 13 bases between. CDR1 and CDR2 from the germline V gene are MNHEY and SVGAGI. The chain's CDR3 is CASSYSQWSGETQYF. DNA of the CDR3: TGTGCCAGCAGTTACTCCCAGTGGTCGGGGGAGACCCAGTACTTC.

This clonotype came up a few times. The rearrangement joins TRBV20-1 to TRBJ1-4; no clear D. Deletions cut 6 bases from V and 8 bases from J, with 16 bases between. The CDR3 totals 13 residues. From germline, CDR1 is DFQATT and CDR2 SNEGSKA (reference sequence). CDR3 residues: CSATDRLQEKLFF. CDR3 nucleotides: TGCAGTGCCACAGACCGGTTACAAGAAAAACTGTTTTTT.

V is TRBV7-2 and J is TRBJ2-7; D is uncertain. The CDR3 is 15 amino acids. Trimming removed 0 bases from V and 7 bases from J, with 16 bases in between. Germline CDR1 SGHTA, CDR2 FQGNSA. The CDR3 is CASSLARLTYNEQYF. DNA of the CDR3: TGTGCCAGCAGCTTAGCTCGACTGACCTACAATGAGCAGTACTTC.

V is TRBV5-1 and J is TRBJ1-4; D is perhaps TRBD1 (5 bases). CDR3 size: 12 residues. V shed 5 bases and J shed 5 bases, with 7 bases lying between them. In germline, CDR1 is SGHRS, CDR2 YFSETQ. The CDR3 sequence is CASREGNEKLFF. CDR3 in DNA: TGCGCCAGCAGGGAGGGGAATGAAAAACTGTTTTTT.

The chain combines TRBV7-2 with TRBJ2-5; the D gene is possibly TRBD2 (5 bases). Gene TRBJ2-7 matches the end of the DNA better, so the J call may be wrong. CDR3 length equals 14 residues. Germline V lookup: CDR1 SGHTA, CDR2 FQGNSA. The CDR3 sequence: CASSLLAVTYEQYF. The CDR3 coding sequence is TGTGCCAGCAGCTTGCTAGCCGTCACCTACGAGCAGTACTTC.

This clonotype was observed a handful of times. The chain recombines TRBV20-1 with TRBJ2-3; no clear D. Looked up from germline, CDR1 is DFQATT and CDR2 is SNEGSKA (reference sequence). The CDR3 extends over 16 amino acids. V lost 0 bases and J lost 4, with 17 bases in between. Here the CDR3 DNA reads TGCAGTGCTAGAGAGTTTGCAGCCCCTGGGGCAGATACGCAGTATTTT. Its protein product is CSAREFAAPGADTQYF.

The gene calls are TRBV29-1 and TRBJ1-4, with TRBD1 identical over 9 bases. V gave up 7 bases and J gave up 3 bases; unmatched junction bases: 6. The CDR3 spans 14 residues. Germline V gene lookup returns CDR1 SQVTM and CDR2 ANQGSEA. CDR3: CSASQGAANEKLFF. As DNA, the CDR3 is TGCAGCGCCTCACAGGGGGCGGCTAATGAAAAACTGTTTTTT.

This clonotype was detected only a few times. The chain combines TRBV29-1 with TRBJ1-1, with D hard to call. The CDR3 runs to 13 residues. Trimming stripped 7 bases from V and 1 base from J, with 13 bases between. Germline V lookup: CDR1 SQVTM, CDR2 ANQGSEA. The CDR3 spells CSAGGRSNTEAFF. CDR3 coding DNA: TGCAGCGCAGGAGGGAGGTCGAACACTGAAGCTTTCTTT.

V gene TRBV7-2 combines with J gene TRBJ2-1; no definite D call. The V and J ends lost 6 bases and 5 bases respectively, with 14 bases between them. This CDR3 has 14 residues. Per the germline V gene, CDR1 is SGHTA and CDR2 is FQGNSA. CDR3 region: CASRVTRVNNEQFF. As DNA, the CDR3 is TGTGCCAGCAGGGTGACCCGAGTGAACAATGAGCAGTTCTTC.

This clonotype has only a few counts. The chain has TRBV10-3 and TRBJ1-5, with D uncertain. This CDR3 has 12 amino acids. Germline CDR1 ENHRY, CDR2 SYGVKD. The V gene lost 1 base and the J gene lost 4 bases, with 2 bases spanning the gap. The CDR3 sequence: CAISEWNQPQHF. Written as DNA, the CDR3 is TGTGCCATCAGTGAGTGGAATCAGCCCCAGCATTTT.

Many counts were recorded for this clonotype. The chain joins TRBV6-5 to TRBJ2-7, with TRBD1 matching 8 bases. The J segment lost 3 bases and the V segment lost 4 bases, leaving 5 bases of the junction unmatched. The CDR3 length is 14 residues. Germline V gene data show CDR1 as MNHEY and CDR2 as SVGAGI. This CDR3 reads CASSFTGGDYEQYF. The DNA for the CDR3 is TGTGCCAGCAGTTTCACAGGGGGTGACTACGAGCAGTACTTC.